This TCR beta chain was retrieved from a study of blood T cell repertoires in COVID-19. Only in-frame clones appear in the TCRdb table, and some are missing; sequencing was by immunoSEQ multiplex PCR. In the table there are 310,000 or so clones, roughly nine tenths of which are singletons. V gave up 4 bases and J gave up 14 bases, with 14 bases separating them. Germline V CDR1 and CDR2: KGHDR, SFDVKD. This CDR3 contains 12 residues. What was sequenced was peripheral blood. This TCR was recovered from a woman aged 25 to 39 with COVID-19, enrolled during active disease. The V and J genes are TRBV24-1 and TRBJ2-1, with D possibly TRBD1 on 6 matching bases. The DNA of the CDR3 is TGTGCCACCAGTGACCCCCGGGACATAGAGTTCTTC. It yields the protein CATSDPRDIEFF.